The entry that follows covers one T cell receptor beta chain sequence. This entry belongs to a study of blood T cell repertoires in COVID-19. Study in general: Samples came from the United States, Italy and Spain, spanning acute and convalescent COVID-19. PBMCs, B-cell-depleted T cells, or T cells provided the cDNA or gDNA that made up the material.

V was cut by 10 bases and J by 2 bases, with 10 bases left in between. Germline CDR1 ENHRY, CDR2 SYGVKD. The CDR3 consists of 12 residues. The authors' processing: Nucleated cell number was recorded as an estimate derived from reference gene primer amplification. Sequencing used immunoSEQ multiplex PCR; TCRdb keeps in-frame clones, though not all of them. The V and J calls and clone size are taken from that table; D and trimming were inferred from the DNA. The table shows about 49,000 clones, with 85% to 90% occurring only once. The origin of this receptor is a middle-aged man with active COVID-19. The chain carries TRBV10-3 and TRBJ2-3; D gene ambiguous. The sequencing sample was made of peripheral blood. DNA for the CDR3: TGTGCCACTGAGGCCGACACAGATACGCAGTATTTT. This gives the protein CATEADTDTQYF.